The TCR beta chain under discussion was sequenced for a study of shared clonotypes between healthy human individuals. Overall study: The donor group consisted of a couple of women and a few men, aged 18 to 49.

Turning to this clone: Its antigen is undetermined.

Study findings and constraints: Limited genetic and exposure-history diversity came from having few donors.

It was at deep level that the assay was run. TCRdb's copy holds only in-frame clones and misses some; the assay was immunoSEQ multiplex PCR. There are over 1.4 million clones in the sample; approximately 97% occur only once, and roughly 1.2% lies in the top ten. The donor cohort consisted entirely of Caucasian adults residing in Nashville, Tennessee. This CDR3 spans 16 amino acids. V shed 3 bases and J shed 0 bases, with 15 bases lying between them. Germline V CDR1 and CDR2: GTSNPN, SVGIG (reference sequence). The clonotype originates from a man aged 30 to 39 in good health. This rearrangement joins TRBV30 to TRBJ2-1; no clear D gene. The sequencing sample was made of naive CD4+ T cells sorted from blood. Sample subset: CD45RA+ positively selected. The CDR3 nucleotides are TGTGCCTGGAGACCCTGGGCCCAAAGCTCCTACAATGAGCAGTTCTTC. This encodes CAWRPWAQSSYNEQFF.